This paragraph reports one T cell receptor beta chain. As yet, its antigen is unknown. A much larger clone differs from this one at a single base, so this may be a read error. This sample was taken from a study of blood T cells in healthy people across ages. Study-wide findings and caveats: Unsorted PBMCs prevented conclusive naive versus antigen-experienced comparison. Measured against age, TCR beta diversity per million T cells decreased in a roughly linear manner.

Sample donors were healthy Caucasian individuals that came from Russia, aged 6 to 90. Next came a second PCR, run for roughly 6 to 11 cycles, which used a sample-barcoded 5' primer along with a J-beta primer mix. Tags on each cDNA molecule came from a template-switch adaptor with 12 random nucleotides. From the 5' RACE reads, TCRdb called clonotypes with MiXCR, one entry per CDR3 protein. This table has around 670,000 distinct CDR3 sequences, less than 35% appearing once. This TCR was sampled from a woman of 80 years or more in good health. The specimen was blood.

The CDR3 protein is CASSSLGQGAYNGQFF. DNA for the CDR3: TGTGCCAGCAGTTCTTTGGGACAGGGGGCTTACAATGGGCAGTTCTTC. The chain employs TRBV7-3 and TRBJ2-1; 12 bases are a match to TRBD1. The CDR3 runs 16 residues. Germline values: CDR1 SGHTA, CDR2 FQGTGA.